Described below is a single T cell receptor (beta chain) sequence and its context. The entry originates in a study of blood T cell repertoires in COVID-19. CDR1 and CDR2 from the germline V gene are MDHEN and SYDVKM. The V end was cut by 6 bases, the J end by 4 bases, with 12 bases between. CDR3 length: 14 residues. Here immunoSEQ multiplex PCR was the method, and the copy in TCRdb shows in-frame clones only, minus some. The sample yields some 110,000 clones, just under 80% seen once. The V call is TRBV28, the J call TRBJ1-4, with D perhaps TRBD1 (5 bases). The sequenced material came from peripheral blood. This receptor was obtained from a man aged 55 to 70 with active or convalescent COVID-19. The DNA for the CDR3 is TGTGCCAGCAGGGGGCGGCTCGTTAATGAAAAACTGTTTTTT. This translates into CASRGRLVNEKLFF.